This T cell receptor beta chain was retrieved from a study of CD8 T cells in Susac syndrome. CDR3 length equals 12 residues. Germline V CDR1 and CDR2: SEHNR, FQNEAQ (reference sequence). The V and J ends lost 6 bases and 5 bases respectively, with 7 bases between them. Roughly 0.45 to 1 ug RNA was reverse transcribed with random hexamers. Multiplex PCR with immunoSEQ amplified the TCR beta CDR3 across 54 Vbeta and 13 Jbeta. TCRdb itself ran the immunoSEQ multiplex PCR reads through MiXCR, one entry per CDR3 protein. Here the sample spans some 120,000 distinct CDR3 sequences, approximately 95% being singletons.

The sequence was obtained from a human donor with multiple sclerosis. The sample consisted of CD8+ T cells from PBMCs. The chain is built from TRBV7-9 and TRBJ2-2, with TRBD1 as a possible D gene (5 bases). CDR3: CASRPGTGELFF. DNA for the CDR3: TGTGCCAGCAGACCAGGGACCGGGGAGCTGTTTTTT.